A single sample is the source of the 21 T cell receptor beta chains below, sequenced in a study of blood T cell repertoires in COVID-19. Generated by immunoSEQ multiplex PCR, the TCRdb table keeps only in-frame clones and is missing some. The sample holds 150,000 to 200,000 clones, around 83% seen once. Sequenced input: peripheral blood. These receptors were taken from a woman older than 75 in a cohort sampled during active or convalescent COVID-19.

The rearrangement uses TRBV5-6 and TRBJ1-6; 7 bases line up with TRBD1. The CDR3 extends over 15 amino acids. Germline-derived CDR1 and CDR2 are SGHDT and YYEEEE. Unmatched junction bases numbered 9, after V lost 3 bases and J lost 9 bases. CDR3 sequence (DNA): TGTGCCAGCAGCTGGGACAGAGGCGTCCCTTCACCCCTCCACTTT. Translated, it gives CASSWDRGVPSPLHF.

The rearrangement uses TRBV3-1 (or the pseudogene TRBV3-2) and TRBJ1-5; no clear D gene. V lost 5 bases and J lost 0, with 11 bases in between. Germline CDR1 LGHDT, CDR2 YNNKEL (reference sequence). CDR3 size: 15 residues. This chain's CDR3 is CASSGGGNSNQPQHF. DNA of the CDR3: TGTGCCAGCAGCGGAGGAGGGAATAGCAATCAGCCCCAGCATTTT.

This chain connects TRBV9 to TRBJ2-7, with 8 bases that match TRBD1. Losses at the gene ends were 3 bases for V and 3 bases for J; bases not matched to a gene: 14. The CDR3 consists of 17 residues. Per germline, CDR1 SGDLS and CDR2 YYNGEE. The CDR3 bases are TGTGCCAGCAGCGAACGCCAGCCCAGGGGGCACCGCTACGAGCAGTACGTC. Protein: CASSERQPRGHRYEQYV.

V and J are TRBV18 and TRBJ2-1; 10 bases align to TRBD2. Germline assignment: CDR1 KGHSH and CDR2 LQKENI. This CDR3 has 17 amino acids. J was trimmed by 7 bases and V by 0 bases; bases with no gene match: 9. In DNA, the CDR3 is TGTGCCAGCTCACCACCCCCGTTAGCGGGGGGAAAGAATGAGCAGTTCTTC. Translation: CASSPPPLAGGKNEQFF.

A single count supports this clone. The CDR3 nucleotides are TGTGCCAGTAGTATAGGCCCCAGGGGCGGTAACTATGGCTACACCTTC. Protein: CASSIGPRGGNYGYTF. The V gene is TRBV19, the J gene TRBJ1-2; D possibly corresponds to TRBD1 (6 bases). This CDR3 region has 16 residues. V gave up 1 base and J gave up 1 base, with 13 bases separating them. Per germline, CDR1 LNHDA and CDR2 SQIVND (reference sequence).

The rearrangement links TRBV28 to TRBJ1-2; 7 bases line up with TRBD1. CDR3 length: 16 amino acids. Per germline, CDR1 MDHEN and CDR2 SYDVKM. Unmatched junction bases numbered 11, after V lost 3 bases and J lost 4 bases. CDR3 residues: CASSFFFRQGAYGYTF. CDR3 DNA: TGTGCCAGCAGTTTTTTCTTCCGACAGGGCGCCTATGGCTACACCTTC.

A single count supports this clone. DNA of the CDR3: TGCGCCAGCAGCTTGTGGGGGGGTGAAAAACTGTTTTTT. Protein sequence: CASSLWGGEKLFF. The chain combines TRBV5-1 with TRBJ1-4; possible D gene TRBD1, 5 bases. Per the germline V gene, CDR1 is SGHRS and CDR2 is YFSETQ. The CDR3 covers 13 residues. Trimming shortened V by 1 base and J by 7 bases, and 8 bases separated the two germline ends.

The J gene is TRBJ2-7, the V gene TRBV6-5; 10 positions agree with TRBD1. The J segment lost 5 bases and the V segment lost 6 bases, leaving 7 bases of the junction unmatched. The CDR3 consists of 14 residues. From germline, CDR1 is MNHEY and CDR2 SVGAGI. The CDR3 spells CASRGTGESHEQYF. The DNA of the CDR3 is TGTGCCAGCAGAGGGACAGGGGAATCCCACGAGCAGTACTTC.

The chain recombines TRBV19 with TRBJ2-5, with D possibly TRBD2 on 6 matching bases. Deletions cut 3 bases from V and 0 bases from J, with 20 bases between. In germline, CDR1 is LNHDA, CDR2 SQIVND (reference sequence). CDR3 size: 18 residues. The CDR3: CASSIIVAVAGNQETQYF. The CDR3 coding sequence is TGTGCCAGTAGTATTATAGTAGCGGTGGCGGGGAACCAAGAGACCCAGTACTTC.

The CDR3 DNA sequence: TGTGCCAGTAGTATAGCGACTAGCGACGGGGTCTACAATGAGCAGTTCTTC. This codes for CASSIATSDGVYNEQFF. The chain links TRBV19 to TRBJ2-1, with 8 bases identical to TRBD2. CDR1 is LNHDA and CDR2 is SQIVND in the germline V gene (reference sequence). The CDR3 extends over 17 amino acids. V dropped 1 base and J dropped 3; count of bases not matched to a gene: 8.

The rearrangement uses TRBV3-1 (or the pseudogene TRBV3-2) and TRBJ1-1; a weak D match, TRBD1 (6 bases). Germline lookup yields CDR1 LGHDT and CDR2 YNNKEL (reference sequence). The V gene lost 3 bases and the J gene lost 6 bases, with 11 bases spanning the gap. The CDR3 sequence is 13 residues long. The CDR3 region is CASSHTRGSEAFF. DNA of the CDR3: TGTGCCAGCAGCCATACAAGGGGGTCTGAAGCTTTCTTT.

The CDR3 loop reads CASSKGGSGYEQYV. The CDR3, as DNA: TGTGCCAGCAGCAAAGGAGGCAGCGGATACGAGCAGTACGTC. This chain joins TRBV21-1 and TRBJ2-7; the table's D call, TRBD2, was not checked against the DNA. TRBV21-1 represents a pseudogene. This CDR3 spans 14 amino acids.

The chain couples TRBV27 to TRBJ1-4; the match to TRBD1 covers 7 bases. Germline V gene sequence: CDR1 MNHEY, CDR2 SMNVEV (reference sequence). This CDR3 has 18 amino acids. V lost 5 bases, J lost 7 bases, and 19 bases stayed unmatched. The chain's CDR3 is CASSPTSGTVQYGEKLFF. The CDR3 DNA follows: TGTGCCAGCAGTCCCACATCCGGGACAGTCCAATACGGTGAAAAACTGTTTTTT.

The chain recombines TRBV5-1 with TRBJ2-5, with 7 nucleotides matching TRBD2. Trimming cost V 4 bases and J 1 base; bases outside gene matches: 4. This CDR3 has 14 residues. The germline V gene encodes CDR1 SGHRS and CDR2 YFSETQ. The CDR3 spells CASSPTSAQETQYF. The CDR3 DNA is TGCGCCAGCAGCCCCACTAGCGCCCAAGAGACCCAGTACTTC. The entire variable domain, with the rest obtained from reference TRBV5-1 and TRBJ2-5, is as follows: KAGVTQTPRYLIKTRGQQVTLSCSPISGHRSVSWYQQTPGQGLQFLFEYFSETQRNKGNFPGRFSGRQFSNSRSEMNVSTLELGDSALYLCASSPTSAQETQYFGPGTRLLVL.

This clone was found many times. V and J are TRBV10-1 and TRBJ2-5, with D possibly matching TRBD1 (5 bases). Between the trimmed V and J ends, which lost 2 bases and 1 base, there was a span of 8 bases. Germline CDR1 reads WNHNN; CDR2 reads SYGVQD (reference sequence). The CDR3 sequence is 14 residues long. The chain's CDR3 is CASSEQGLQETQYF. The CDR3 nucleotides are TGCGCCAGCAGTGAGCAGGGCCTCCAAGAGACCCAGTACTTC.

The chain has TRBV5-1 and TRBJ2-1, with D perhaps TRBD2 (6 bases). This CDR3 comprises 17 residues. Germline V gene lookup returns CDR1 SGHRS and CDR2 YFSETQ. V was shortened by 4 bases and J by 0 bases, with 17 bases between the two germline ends. The CDR3 coding sequence is TGCGCCAGCAGCACCGACACTAGCTCCAGCTCCTACAATGAGCAGTTCTTC. Its translation is CASSTDTSSSSYNEQFF.

The chain combines TRBV4-1 with TRBJ2-5; 12 bases match TRBD2. This CDR3 comprises 17 residues. Germline CDR1 reads MGHRA; CDR2 reads YSYEKL. The junction had 10 bases not matched to a gene; V was cut back by 4 bases and J by 4 bases. CDR3 nucleotide sequence: TGCGCCAGCAGCCCGATTTGGACTAGCGGGACCCGAGAGACCCAGTACTTC. Its translation: CASSPIWTSGTRETQYF.

The chain has TRBV15 and TRBJ1-4; D is possibly TRBD1 (5 bases). V lost 0 bases to trimming and J lost 0 bases, with 8 bases between them. Germline V gene data show CDR1 as LNHNV and CDR2 as YYDKDF (reference sequence). There are 16 residues in the CDR3. Written as DNA, the CDR3 is TGTGCCACCAGCAGAGATGTAGGGGCAACTAATGAAAAACTGTTTTTT. It specifies CATSRDVGATNEKLFF.

The V and J genes are TRBV18 and TRBJ2-1; the match to TRBD1 covers 8 bases. Per the germline V gene, CDR1 is KGHSH and CDR2 is LQKENI. Unmatched junction bases numbered 5, after V lost 3 bases and J lost 1 base. This CDR3 has 16 residues. The CDR3 DNA reads as TGTGCCAGCTCACCCCAGGGGGCTCTTTCCTACAATGAGCAGTTCTTC. It is translated as CASSPQGALSYNEQFF.

The CDR3 DNA is TGTGCCAGCAGCTTTCAGGGGAACACTGAAGCTTTCTTT. Protein sequence: CASSFQGNTEAFF. The chain carries TRBV11-2 and TRBJ1-1, with D maybe TRBD1 (5 bases). The CDR3 extends over 13 amino acids. Germline V gives CDR1 SGHAT, CDR2 FQNNGV. The germline V and J ends were trimmed by 3 bases and 1 base, with 6 bases remaining between them. The full variable domain, with the rest looked up from reference TRBV11-2 and TRBJ1-1, is EAGVAQSPRYKIIEKRQSVAFWCNPISGHATLYWYQQILGQGPKLLIQFQNNGVVDDSQLPKDRFSAERLKGVDSTLKIQPAKLEDSAVYLCASSFQGNTEAFFGQGTRLTVV.

This clone was counted a few times. The chain combines TRBV6-5 with TRBJ2-5; D ambiguous. The V end lost 6 bases, the J end lost 5 bases, and 10 bases lay between the germline ends. The CDR3 covers 12 residues. Germline V CDR1 and CDR2: MNHEY, SVGAGI. The CDR3 is CASRAPWETQYF. CDR3 nucleotides: TGTGCCAGCAGAGCCCCCTGGGAGACCCAGTACTTC.